This TCR beta chain originates from a study of T cell responses to AZD1222 COVID-19 vaccine. The V end lost 4 bases, the J end lost 1 base, and 19 bases lay between the germline ends. CDR3 length: 17 residues. Germline V gene sequence: CDR1 MDHEN, CDR2 SYDVKM. The method was immunoSEQ multiplex PCR; TCRdb's version includes in-frame clones alone and lacks a portion of them. Of under 200,000 clones listed, over 85% are singletons. This clonotype originated in an adult who received the MenACWY meningococcal vaccine as a control. The input for sequencing was peripheral blood, taken 28 days after the second dose of the MenACWY control vaccine. The chain couples TRBV28 to TRBJ1-1; D ambiguous. The CDR3 sequence: CASSSYPLQVKNTEAFF. The DNA for the CDR3 is TGTGCCAGCAGTTCTTACCCCCTTCAGGTCAAGAACACTGAAGCTTTCTTT.